This TCR beta chain was recovered during a study of blood T cell repertoires in COVID-19. Study-wide background: Acute and convalescent COVID-19 samples came from the United States, Italy and Spain.

Enrolment of Seattle patients took place during active infection, and they were followed longitudinally. Original data processing: Reference gene primer amplification yielded estimated nucleated cell counts. The repertoire was sequenced with immunoSEQ multiplex PCR; TCRdb's copy has only in-frame clones and lacks some. V, J and clone size reflect that table, while D and trimming were determined from the DNA. The sample has 300,000 to 400,000 clones; approximately 90% are singletons. Material: peripheral blood. The TCR was taken from a young man with COVID-19, enrolled during active disease.

The CDR3 nucleotides are TGTGCCAGCAGCTGGGGACAGGGGGATCAGCCCCAGCATTTT. Residues: CASSWGQGDQPQHF. This rearrangement joins TRBV5-6 to TRBJ1-5; 11 nucleotides line up with TRBD1. This CDR3 has 14 residues. CDR1 and CDR2 from the germline V gene are SGHDT and YYEEEE. V shed 3 bases, J shed 5 bases, and the junction held 1 base outside the gene matches.